These 26 T cell receptor beta chains came from one sample sequenced in a study of T cells in Graves' hyperthyroidism and ophthalmopathy. There were TCR beta CDR3 regions amplified from RNA transcripts. The primer set for the first-round RT-PCR of the TCR CDR3 was HTBI. TCRdb redid the calling of the multiplex PCR reads with MiXCR, one entry per CDR3 protein. The sample consists of a few hundred thousand distinct CDR3 sequences, roughly 15% of them appearing once. Specimen: blood. These receptors were collected from a woman between 18 and 29 years old with Graves' hyperthyroidism.

In this sample, this clonotype turned up many times. V is TRBV5-6 and J is TRBJ1-2; TRBD1 aligns across 9 bases. The CDR3 consists of 15 residues. With V trimmed by 4 bases and J by 0 bases, 4 bases remained unmatched. CDR1 is SGHDT and CDR2 is YYEEEE in the germline V gene. The DNA of the CDR3 is TGTGCCAGCAGCCCCGACAGGGGGGCTAACTATGGCTACACCTTC. Translating it yields CASSPDRGANYGYTF.

Many counts were recorded for this clonotype. The chain joins TRBV27 to TRBJ2-7; TRBD2 matches at 12 bases. V dropped 5 bases and J dropped 9; count of bases not matched to a gene: 11. The germline V gene has CDR1 MNHEY and CDR2 SMNVEV (reference sequence). The CDR3 runs to 15 residues. Here the CDR3 reads CASSARTSGKGGQYF. The CDR3 bases are TGTGCCAGCAGTGCCCGGACTAGCGGGAAAGGCGGGCAGTACTTC.

As regards this clonotype: This may stem from a read error, because a much larger clone lies one nucleotide away. This rearrangement joins TRBV5-1 to TRBJ2-2, with D perhaps TRBD2 (5 bases). The CDR3 is made up of 13 amino acids. Germline values: CDR1 SGHRS, CDR2 YFSETQ. The DNA of the CDR3 is TGCGTCAGCAGCTTGAGGGCTGACGGGGAGCTGTTTTTT. Amino acid sequence: CVSSLRADGELFF.

The table lists this clonotype with a few counts. The J gene is TRBJ2-7, the V gene TRBV10-2; D possibly corresponds to TRBD2 (5 bases). The CDR3 length is 12 residues. Trimming shortened V by 4 bases and J by 7 bases, and 11 bases separated the two germline ends. Per germline, CDR1 WSHSY and CDR2 SAAADI. CDR3 DNA: TGCGCCAGCAGTGTTGGACCGGGGGAGCAGTACTTC. Translated, it gives CASSVGPGEQYF.

A note on this clonotype: With a much larger clone just one base away, this may be a read error. V is TRBV5-4 and J is TRBJ1-1; the match to TRBD1 covers 7 bases. Germline CDR1 SGHNT, CDR2 YYREEE (reference sequence). The CDR3 is made up of 14 amino acids. The CDR3 nucleotides read TGTGCCAGCAGCTACTCAGGGGGTGGGACTGAAGCTTACTTT. Its protein is CASSYSGGGTEAYF.

The V and J genes are TRBV4-3 and TRBJ1-4, with D possibly matching TRBD1 (5 bases). Germline-derived CDR1 and CDR2 are LGHNA and YSLEER. Trimming cost V 0 bases and J 5 bases, with 7 bases left between them. The CDR3 consists of 14 residues. CDR3 in amino acids: CASSQEGGNEKLFF. The CDR3 region has the DNA TGCGCCAGCAGCCAAGAGGGGGGGAATGAAAAACTGTTTTTT.

This clonotype has at least ten counts. The chain recombines TRBV30 with TRBJ1-2; perhaps TRBD1 as D (5 bases). The germline V and J ends were trimmed by 2 bases and 6 bases, with 13 bases remaining between them. The CDR3 sequence is 13 residues long. Looked up from germline, CDR1 is GTSNPN and CDR2 is SVGIG (reference sequence). CDR3 sequence reads: CAWSPTGQHGYTF. Here the CDR3 DNA reads TGTGCCTGGAGTCCTACAGGTCAACATGGCTACACCTTC. The full variable domain, completed using reference TRBV30 and TRBJ1-2, is SQTIHQWPATLVQPVGSPLSLECTVEGTSNPNLYWYRQAAGRGLQLLFYSVGIGQISSEVPQNLSASRPQDRQFILSSKKLLLSDSGFYLCAWSPTGQHGYTFGSGTRLTVV.

This clonotype was seen ten or more times. The genes are TRBV5-6 and TRBJ1-1, with no clear D. The CDR3 loop spans 10 amino acids. The V gene's germline CDR1 is SGHDT and CDR2 YYEEEE. Trimming shortened V by 5 bases and J by 3 bases, and 2 bases separated the two germline ends. CDR3 amino acids: CASRDTEAFF. For the CDR3, the DNA is TGTGCCAGCAGAGACACTGAAGCTTTCTTT. Complete variable domain (other parts from reference TRBV5-6 and TRBJ1-1): DAGVTQSPTHLIKTRGQQVTLRCSPKSGHDTVSWYQQALGQGPQFIFQYYEEEERQRGNFPDRFSGHQFPNYSSELNVNALLLGDSALYLCASRDTEAFFGQGTRLTVV.

The sample holds many counts of this clonotype. The chain links TRBV13 to TRBJ1-1; the match to TRBD1 covers 8 bases. In germline, CDR1 is PRHDT, CDR2 FYEKMQ (reference sequence). J gave up 2 bases and V 3 bases, and 2 bases lay outside the gene matches. The CDR3 totals 14 residues. The CDR3 spells CASSFRGHNTEAFF. The CDR3 region has the DNA TGTGCCAGCAGCTTCAGGGGGCACAACACTGAAGCTTTCTTT.

This clonotype was seen a few times. The chain recombines TRBV9 with TRBJ2-7, with D unclear. Trimming cost V 0 bases and J 1 base, with 8 bases left between them. This CDR3 spans 14 amino acids. Germline CDR1 reads SGDLS; CDR2 reads YYNGEE. The CDR3 DNA follows: TGTGCCAGCAGCGTAGGGGCTGAGTCCTACGAGCAGTACTTC. It codes for CASSVGAESYEQYF.

This clonotype was picked up many times. V usage is TRBV15 and J usage is TRBJ2-7; D is possibly TRBD1 (6 bases). Trimming shortened V by 1 base and J by 4 bases, and 8 bases separated the two germline ends. This CDR3 has 13 amino acids. Germline CDR1 LNHNV, CDR2 YYDKDF (reference sequence). The CDR3 is CATSRGDIYEQYF. CDR3 nucleotide sequence: TGTGCCACCAGCAGAGGGGACATTTACGAGCAGTACTTC.

This clonotype was seen at least ten times. The chain joins TRBV27 to TRBJ2-2, with D tentatively TRBD1 (6 bases). CDR1 and CDR2 from the germline V gene are MNHEY and SMNVEV (reference sequence). The CDR3 is 16 amino acids. Trimming took 2 bases from V and 7 from J, leaving 17 bases between them. The DNA of the CDR3 is TGTGCCAGCAGTTTAGAAGGTTGGGGGCCTGGCGGGGAGCTGTTTTTT. Its translation: CASSLEGWGPGGELFF.

As for this clonotype: This may be a read error, as it is one base from a much larger clone. The CDR3 reads CSTSPRGTYNEQFF. For the CDR3, the DNA is TGCAGTACTAGCCCCAGGGGGACCTACAATGAGCAGTTCTTC. This chain connects TRBV20-1 to TRBJ2-1; TRBD1 is a possible D gene (7 bases). Germline V gives CDR1 DFQATT, CDR2 SNEGSKA (reference sequence). This CDR3 is 14 amino acids long.

This clonotype was counted at least ten times. One end of the junction does not line up with germline, which may come from a read error. The V gene is TRBV29-1, the J gene TRBJ1-3, with 8 bases fitting TRBD1. CDR3 length: 15 residues. CDR1 is SQVTM, CDR2 ANQGSEA, per germline. The CDR3, as DNA: TGCAGCGTTAAAGATCAGGGGGCGAGGGGAAACACCATATATTTT. Residues: CSVKDQGARGNTIYF.

The table lists this clonotype with a few counts. The CDR3 DNA follows: TGTGCCATCAGTGGGGTGGGCCCTGGGGGCGAGCAGTACTTC. Protein product: CAISGVGPGGEQYF. The chain has TRBV10-3 and TRBJ2-7; tentatively, D is TRBD1 or TRBD2 (5 bases each). The CDR3 spans 14 residues. Germline V gene sequence: CDR1 ENHRY, CDR2 SYGVKD. Between the trimmed V and J ends, which lost 4 bases and 6 bases, there was a span of 16 bases.

This clonotype has a handful of counts. J is TRBJ2-2 and V is TRBV30, with D possibly TRBD2 on 5 matching bases. CDR3 length: 13 residues. V dropped 3 bases and J dropped 6 bases, with 11 bases sitting between them. Looked up from germline, CDR1 is GTSNPN and CDR2 is SVGIG (reference sequence). The CDR3 sequence is CAWSTQAAGELFF. DNA of the CDR3: TGTGCCTGGAGCACCCAAGCGGCCGGGGAGCTGTTTTTT. Full variable domain (remainder filled in from reference TRBV30 and TRBJ2-2): SQTIHQWPATLVQPVGSPLSLECTVEGTSNPNLYWYRQAAGRGLQLLFYSVGIGQISSEVPQNLSASRPQDRQFILSSKKLLLSDSGFYLCAWSTQAAGELFFGEGSRLTVL.

Turning to this clonotype: Given a much more abundant clone one base away, this may be a read error. Because the CDR3 is missing its conserved closing phenylalanine or tryptophan, this is likely a read error. This chain connects TRBV28 to TRBJ2-5, with 7 bases matching TRBD2. This CDR3 contains 16 residues. J gave up 1 base and V 5 bases, and 10 bases lay outside the gene matches. The germline V gene has CDR1 MDHEN and CDR2 SYDVKM. The CDR3 sequence is CASSPSGMGFQETQYL. CDR3 nucleotide sequence: TGTGCCAGCAGTCCAAGCGGGATGGGGTTCCAAGAGACCCAGTACCTC.

The chain carries TRBV20-1 and TRBJ2-5, with a tentative D call TRBD1 (6 bases). Germline CDR1 reads DFQATT; CDR2 reads SNEGSKA (reference sequence). V lost 8 bases to trimming and J lost 2 bases, with 12 bases between them. The CDR3 contains 12 residues. This CDR3 is CSPDGQQETQYF. The DNA for the CDR3 is TGCAGTCCAGACGGACAGCAAGAGACCCAGTACTTC.

This clonotype has a count of ten or more. The chain links TRBV6-1 to TRBJ1-5, with D uncertain. There are 18 residues in the CDR3. Germline V gives CDR1 MNHNS, CDR2 SASEGT. V was clipped by 7 bases and J by 7 bases, with 29 bases between them. CDR3 in amino acids: CASIPKSGSFRPRQPQHF. The CDR3 DNA reads TGTGCCAGCATCCCTAAATCCGGGAGCTTTCGGCCCCGGCAGCCCCAGCATTTT.

For the CDR3, the DNA is TGCGCCAGCAGCCAAGCTGGCTTAGCGCGGGAGAGCGGGACCCAGTACTTC. This sequence encodes CASSQAGLARESGTQYF. The chain couples TRBV4-1 to TRBJ2-5, with 7 bases that match TRBD2. V lost 1 base and J lost 7; bases outside the gene matches: 15. This CDR3 has 17 residues. Germline V gene data show CDR1 as MGHRA and CDR2 as YSYEKL.

This chain uses TRBV6-4 with TRBJ2-1; tentative D call: TRBD1 (6 bases). This CDR3 has 14 residues. CDR1 MRHNA and CDR2 SNTAGT come from the germline V gene. Trimming stripped 4 bases from V and 5 bases from J, with 12 bases between. The CDR3 sequence is CASSGNRDHNEQFF. The CDR3 DNA reads TGTGCCAGCAGTGGAAACAGGGACCACAATGAGCAGTTCTTC.

A note on this clonotype: The junction and the germline gene differ at one end; a read error may be behind it. V and J are TRBV19 and TRBJ2-1; 7 nucleotides match TRBD2. This CDR3 has 15 amino acids. Germline CDR1 is LNHDA and CDR2 is SQIVND (reference sequence). The CDR3 bases are TGTGCCAGTGGTATGGGGGGAGGGCGCTACAATGAGCAGTTCTTC. Translating it yields CASGMGGGRYNEQFF.

This clonotype was observed many times. The chain has TRBV6-1 and TRBJ2-7; 10 bases map to TRBD1. The CDR3 runs 15 residues. Germline V gene sequence: CDR1 MNHNS, CDR2 SASEGT. The V segment lost 2 bases and the J segment 6 bases; nucleotides outside the gene matches: 7. The chain's CDR3 is CASSEMGQGPFEQYF. The CDR3 nucleotides are TGTGCCAGCAGTGAAATGGGACAGGGGCCTTTCGAGCAGTACTTC.

This clonotype was counted ten times or more. V gene TRBV12-3 or TRBV12-4 combines with J gene TRBJ2-1, with TRBD2 matching 8 bases. V was clipped by 3 bases and J by 2 bases; unmatched bases: 6. CDR3 length equals 16 residues. DNA of the CDR3: TGTGCCAGCAGTTTCGGGCTAGCGGGCCCCTACAATGAGCAGTTCTTC. The encoded protein is CASSFGLAGPYNEQFF.

This clonotype was seen a few times. The chain links TRBV7-9 to TRBJ2-3, with no clear D. Germline loops: CDR1 SEHNR, CDR2 FQNEAQ (reference sequence). The CDR3 spans 11 residues. Deletions cut 5 bases from V and 6 bases from J, with 6 bases between. The CDR3 region has the DNA TGTGCCAGCAGCCAAGGCGATACGCAGTATTTT. Its protein product is CASSQGDTQYF.

The table lists this clonotype with many counts. The CDR3 region is CASSEAGLAGVIAEQFF. CDR3 sequence (DNA): TGTGCCAGCAGTGAAGCTGGGCTAGCGGGAGTGATAGCTGAGCAGTTCTTC. This chain links TRBV6-1 with TRBJ2-1, with TRBD2 matching over 10 bases. Germline V lookup: CDR1 MNHNS, CDR2 SASEGT. V was clipped by 0 bases and J by 9 bases; unmatched bases: 11. CDR3 length equals 17 residues.